The clone carrying this T cell receptor beta chain was counted once. Its antigen is not known. This sample was taken from a study of long-term antiretroviral therapy in people with HIV. At survey level, the immunoSEQ assay was run in its v3.0 version. Clones were read by immunoSEQ multiplex PCR, and TCRdb kept only the in-frame ones, dropping some. The table includes some 17,000 clones, roughly 80% detected once. No donor had fewer than one pre-ART PBMC sample or fewer than two post-ART PBMC samples. Everyone in the study who had HIV was treated in the United States. Study outcomes and limitations: HIV repertoires covered narrower CDR3 length ranges than controls did. Dominant in the repertoire at all time points were clones expanded before ART.

This CDR3 comprises 15 residues. The germline CDR1 and CDR2 sequences are LGHNA and YNFKEQ. The V end was cut by 1 base, the J end by 3 bases, with 9 bases between. The input for sequencing was unsorted PBMCs, taken less than 1.3 years before starting antiretroviral therapy. The TCR was taken from a man under 40 with HIV. The rearrangement uses TRBV4-2 and TRBJ2-2; the D gene is possibly TRBD1 (5 bases). The chain's CDR3 is CASSQARVDTGELFF. CDR3 coding DNA: TGTGCCAGCAGCCAAGCCAGGGTGGACACCGGGGAGCTGTTTTTT.